What follows describes a single T cell receptor beta chain. The antigen is unknown. The PCR employed 60 Vbeta primers together with 13 Jbeta primers. Sequencing was performed with immunoSEQ multiplex PCR; in TCRdb, only in-frame clones are kept and a portion is missing. The data show 120,000 or so clones, over 60% seen once. The sample comes from a study of cytomegalovirus exposure and HLA in healthy donors. Whole-study results and caveats: Diagnosis of cytomegalovirus status made by the classifier reportedly showed high specificity and sensitivity.

V was pared by 0 bases and J by 2 bases, with 5 bases of the junction left unmatched. CDR1 and CDR2 (germline): SGHVS, FQNEAQ. This CDR3 spans 16 amino acids. The sequencing sample was made of PBMCs. The receptor was isolated from a man aged 25-45 years in good health and CMV-seronegative. The chain recombines TRBV7-8 with TRBJ2-7, with TRBD1 matching over 9 bases. The CDR3 bases are TGTGCCAGCAGCTTAGCTGGGACAGGGATTCCCTACGAGCAGTACTTC. It specifies CASSLAGTGIPYEQYF.